The clone carrying this T cell receptor (beta chain) was observed a handful of times. Its specificity is not known. The read terminates 3 residues ahead of where the CDR3 ends, so the germline J gene completes it. Per the germline V gene, CDR1 is MGHDK and CDR2 is SYGVNS. The CDR3 spans 17 residues. V was clipped by 6 bases and J by 0 bases; unmatched bases: 11. TCRdb's table, derived via immunoSEQ multiplex PCR, lists solely in-frame clones and lacks some. Observed in the sample are around 40,000 clones, none of them singletons. Patients and controls were mostly of Caucasian heritage. The sample originates from a study of T cell clonality in common variable immunodeficiency. General study findings and limits: Compared with controls, CVID subjects had fewer shared TCRbeta clones.

This clonotype originated in a person aged 18 to 70 in good health. The V and J genes are TRBV25-1 and TRBJ2-3, with 8 bases that match TRBD2. Input material: peripheral blood mononuclear cells. CDR3 loop: CASRKPGLGRSTDTQYF. The DNA read from the CDR3 is TGTGCCAGCAGGAAACCGGGACTAGGTCGAAGCACAGATACG.